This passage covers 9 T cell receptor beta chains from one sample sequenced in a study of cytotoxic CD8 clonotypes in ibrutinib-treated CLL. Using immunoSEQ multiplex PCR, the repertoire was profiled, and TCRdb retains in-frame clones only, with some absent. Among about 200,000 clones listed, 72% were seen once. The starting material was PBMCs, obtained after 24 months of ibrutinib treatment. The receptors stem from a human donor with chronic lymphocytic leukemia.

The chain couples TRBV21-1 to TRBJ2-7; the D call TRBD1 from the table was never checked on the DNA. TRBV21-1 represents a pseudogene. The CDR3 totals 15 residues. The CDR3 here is CASSPRQGHSYEQYF. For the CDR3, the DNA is TGTGCCAGCAGCCCCCGACAGGGGCACTCCTACGAGCAGTACTTC.

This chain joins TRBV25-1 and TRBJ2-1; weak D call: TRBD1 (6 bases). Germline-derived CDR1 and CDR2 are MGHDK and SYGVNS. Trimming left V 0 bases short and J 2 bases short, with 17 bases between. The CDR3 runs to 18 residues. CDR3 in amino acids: CASSEYFAGVGTYNEQFF. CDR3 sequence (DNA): TGTGCCAGCAGTGAATATTTCGCAGGGGTTGGGACCTACAATGAGCAGTTCTTC.

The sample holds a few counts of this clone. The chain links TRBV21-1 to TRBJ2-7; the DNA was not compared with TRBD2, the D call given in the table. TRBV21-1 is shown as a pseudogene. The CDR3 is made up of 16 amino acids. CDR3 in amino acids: CASSSPPSGYPYEQYF. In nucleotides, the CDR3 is TGTGCCAGCAGCTCCCCCCCTAGCGGGTATCCCTACGAGCAGTACTTC.

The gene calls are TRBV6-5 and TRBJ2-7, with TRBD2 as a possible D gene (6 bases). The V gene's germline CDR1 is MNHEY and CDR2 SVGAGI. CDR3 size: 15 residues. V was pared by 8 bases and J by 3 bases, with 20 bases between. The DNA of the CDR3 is TGTGCCAGCTTCCGATCCGGGCGGGGTAACTACGAGCAGTACTTC. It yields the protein CASFRSGRGNYEQYF.

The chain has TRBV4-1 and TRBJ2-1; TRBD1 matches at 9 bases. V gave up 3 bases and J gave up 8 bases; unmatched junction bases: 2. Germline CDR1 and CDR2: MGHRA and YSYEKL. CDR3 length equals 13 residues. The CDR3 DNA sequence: TGCGCCAGCAGCCAGGGACAGGGCTATGAGCAGTTCTTC. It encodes CASSQGQGYEQFF.

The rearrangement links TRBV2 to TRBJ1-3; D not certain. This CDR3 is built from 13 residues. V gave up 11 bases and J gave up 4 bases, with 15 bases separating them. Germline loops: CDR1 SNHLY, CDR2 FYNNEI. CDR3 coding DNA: TGTGCCCGAGGCAGCGCGGCGGGAAACACCATATATTTT. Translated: CARGSAAGNTIYF. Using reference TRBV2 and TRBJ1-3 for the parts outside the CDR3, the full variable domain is EPEVTQTPSHQVTQMGQEVILRCVPISNHLYFYWYRQILGQKVEFLVSFYNNEISEKSEIFDDQFSVERPDGSNFTLKIRSTKLEDSAMYFCARGSAAGNTIYFGEGSWLTVV.

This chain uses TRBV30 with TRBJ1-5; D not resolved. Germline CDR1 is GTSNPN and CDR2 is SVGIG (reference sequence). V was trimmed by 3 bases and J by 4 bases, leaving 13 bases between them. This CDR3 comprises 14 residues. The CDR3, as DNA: TGTGCCTGGAGCACCAGACGGTGGAATCAGCCCCAGCATTTT. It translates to CAWSTRRWNQPQHF. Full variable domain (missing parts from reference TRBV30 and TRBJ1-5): SQTIHQWPATLVQPVGSPLSLECTVEGTSNPNLYWYRQAAGRGLQLLFYSVGIGQISSEVPQNLSASRPQDRQFILSSKKLLLSDSGFYLCAWSTRRWNQPQHFGDGTRLSIL.

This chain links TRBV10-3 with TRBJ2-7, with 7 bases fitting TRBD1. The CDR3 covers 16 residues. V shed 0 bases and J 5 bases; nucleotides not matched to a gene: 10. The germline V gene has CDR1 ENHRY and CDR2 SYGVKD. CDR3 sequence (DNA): TGTGCCATCAGTGAGTCGTTCAGGACAGGTGGCAACGAGCAGTACTTC. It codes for CAISESFRTGGNEQYF.

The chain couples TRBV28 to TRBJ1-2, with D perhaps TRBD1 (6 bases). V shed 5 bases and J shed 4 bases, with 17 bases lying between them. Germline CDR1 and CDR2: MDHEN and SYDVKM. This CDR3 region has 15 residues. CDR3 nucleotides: TGTGCCAGCAGTACCCAGACAGGTCTAACCTATGGCTACACCTTC. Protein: CASSTQTGLTYGYTF.